What follows are 30 T cell receptor beta chains derived from one specimen sequenced in a study of blood T cells in healthy people across ages. Primers used in a second PCR of about 7 to 11 cycles were a sample-barcoded 5' primer and a J-beta primer mix. TCRdb ran MiXCR on the 5' RACE reads and lists one entry per CDR3 protein. The data hold about 640,000 distinct CDR3 sequences, with roughly 53% observed a single time. Sequenced material: blood. All receptors derive from a man aged 55 to 69 in good health.

This clonotype was found many times. The chain combines TRBV5-1 with TRBJ2-1; 8 bases agree with TRBD2. The CDR3 is 15 residues long. The ends lost 4 bases at V and 6 bases at J; junction bases unmatched: 9. Looked up from germline, CDR1 is SGHRS and CDR2 is YFSETQ. The CDR3 loop reads CASSRVALAGNEQFF. The CDR3, as DNA: TGCGCCAGCAGCCGTGTCGCGCTAGCGGGCAATGAGCAGTTCTTC.

This clonotype was picked up a small number of times. The rearrangement links TRBV2 to TRBJ1-2, with D unresolved. V dropped 8 bases and J dropped 0 bases, with 10 bases sitting between them. The CDR3 is 13 amino acids. Germline V lookup: CDR1 SNHLY, CDR2 FYNNEI. CDR3 coding DNA: TGTGCCAGCGTCCCGACAACTAACTATGGCTACACCTTC. This codes for CASVPTTNYGYTF.

This clonotype showed up just a few times. This chain joins TRBV4-1 and TRBJ2-3, with unresolved D. V shed 0 bases and J shed 5 bases, with 12 bases lying between them. In germline, CDR1 is MGHRA, CDR2 YSYEKL. CDR3 size: 15 residues. CDR3 in DNA: TGCGCCAGCAGCCAAGACTGGCCTGGCCGAGATACGCAGTATTTT. It codes for CASSQDWPGRDTQYF.

This chain joins TRBV7-2 and TRBJ2-1; possibly TRBD1 for D (6 bases). V lost 4 bases and J lost 3, with 13 bases in between. Looked up from germline, CDR1 is SGHTA and CDR2 is FQGNSA. CDR3 length: 15 amino acids. Written as DNA, the CDR3 is TGTGCCAGCAGCTCAGGAGTAGGGGGCTACAATGAGCAGTTCTTC. Translating it yields CASSSGVGGYNEQFF.

V gene TRBV7-2 combines with J gene TRBJ2-5; D might be TRBD1 (6 bases). V was trimmed by 5 bases and J by 11 bases, leaving 24 bases between them. Germline lookup yields CDR1 SGHTA and CDR2 FQGNSA. There are 15 residues in the CDR3. The CDR3 DNA reads TGTGCCAGCAGCCAACTCCAGGGGATTCCTAATGAGCAGTACTTC. Translation: CASSQLQGIPNEQYF. The full variable domain, its missing parts supplied by reference TRBV7-2 and TRBJ2-5, is GAGVSQSPSNKVTEKGKDVELRCDPISGHTALYWYRQSLGQGLEFLIYFQGNSAPDKSGLPSDRFSAERTGGSVSTLTIQRTQQEDSAVYLCASSQLQGIPNEQYFGPGTRLLVL.

The V and J genes are TRBV12-3 or TRBV12-4 and TRBJ2-2; a weak D match, TRBD1 (6 bases). V was clipped by 6 bases and J by 2 bases, with 13 bases between them. This CDR3 spans 15 amino acids. Here the CDR3 DNA reads TGTGCCAGCAGAACCTACAGGGTCAACACCGGGGAGCTGTTTTTT. Translating gives CASRTYRVNTGELFF.

The rearrangement joins TRBV12-3 or TRBV12-4 to TRBJ2-5; the D gene is possibly TRBD1 (6 bases). Trimming cost V 2 bases and J 10 bases, with 14 bases left between them. The CDR3 has 13 residues. The CDR3 sequence: CASSLLGQKSQYF. The CDR3 nucleotides are TGTGCCAGCAGTTTACTAGGACAGAAGAGCCAGTACTTC.

The chain links TRBV28 to TRBJ1-2; TRBD1 is a possible D gene (5 bases). The CDR3 is 16 amino acids. V was clipped by 6 bases and J by 2 bases, with 19 bases between them. Germline CDR1 reads MDHEN; CDR2 reads SYDVKM. The CDR3 DNA reads TGTGCCAGCAGCGTTGGGCAGGGCAGTTCAAACTATGGCTACACCTTC. It yields the protein CASSVGQGSSNYGYTF.

This clonotype was counted between two and nine times. This chain uses TRBV20-1 with TRBJ2-4; D ambiguous. Germline V gene data show CDR1 as DFQATT and CDR2 as SNEGSKA (reference sequence). There are 13 residues in the CDR3. V was trimmed by 3 bases and J by 7 bases, leaving 13 bases between them. This CDR3 reads CSASGQLRNIQYF. The DNA for the CDR3 is TGCAGTGCTAGCGGGCAGCTACGCAACATTCAGTACTTC.

CDR3 DNA: TGCAGTGCTAGACAGGGTCCCACGAACACCGGGGAGCTGTTTTTT. It specifies CSARQGPTNTGELFF. The rearrangement joins TRBV20-1 to TRBJ2-2; the D gene is possibly TRBD1 (5 bases). CDR3 size: 15 residues. CDR1 and CDR2 (germline): DFQATT, SNEGSKA (reference sequence). V was pared by 2 bases and J by 0 bases, with 10 bases between.

The chain has TRBV7-2 and TRBJ2-3; 15 bases match TRBD2. Germline V gene sequence: CDR1 SGHTA, CDR2 FQGNSA. The CDR3 extends over 16 amino acids. The J segment lost 5 bases and the V segment lost 5 bases, leaving 5 bases of the junction unmatched. The CDR3 DNA follows: TGTGCCAGCAGCCCCGGACTAGCGGGGGGGCAAGATACGCAGTATTTT. Protein product: CASSPGLAGGQDTQYF.

The chain joins TRBV6-5 to TRBJ2-4; D is perhaps TRBD1 (6 bases). The end of the DNA is better explained by TRBJ2-5, so the J call may be wrong. Per germline, CDR1 MNHEY and CDR2 SVGAGI. This CDR3 has 14 amino acids. CDR3 nucleotides: TGTGCCAGCAGTCGGGACATCTTACAAGAGACCCAGTACTTC. Its protein is CASSRDILQETQYF.

This clonotype was seen a handful of times. The chain combines TRBV3-1 with TRBJ2-5; D call uncertain. Germline CDR1 LGHDT, CDR2 YNNKEL (reference sequence). V gave up 0 bases and J gave up 5 bases, with 10 bases separating them. The CDR3 totals 14 residues. The DNA of the CDR3 is TGTGCCAGCAGCCAAGATTCTAGTCGGGAGACCCAGTACTTC. It specifies CASSQDSSRETQYF.

The chain uses TRBV4-2 and TRBJ2-7; D may correspond to TRBD1 or TRBD2 (7 bases each). The CDR3 sequence is 16 residues long. The V end was cut by 10 bases, the J end by 7 bases, with 29 bases between. Germline loops: CDR1 LGHNA, CDR2 YNFKEQ. CDR3 sequence reads: CAIATGTGEGYNEQYF. Written as DNA, the CDR3 is TGTGCCATCGCGACTGGTACAGGGGAGGGCTACAATGAGCAGTACTTC.

The chain carries TRBV3-1 and TRBJ2-7; 8 bases match TRBD2. The V gene's germline CDR1 is LGHDT and CDR2 YNNKEL (reference sequence). This CDR3 region has 15 residues. V dropped 8 bases and J dropped 2; count of bases not matched to a gene: 11. For the CDR3, the DNA is TGTGCCAGCGGTACAACTAGCGGTGGTACCTACGAGCAGTACTTC. Translation: CASGTTSGGTYEQYF.

V usage is TRBV15 and J usage is TRBJ1-2; D unresolved. The CDR3 contains 13 residues. V was trimmed by 0 bases and J by 7 bases, leaving 9 bases between them. Germline loops: CDR1 LNHNV, CDR2 YYDKDF (reference sequence). The CDR3 is CATSRDRRPGYTF. DNA of the CDR3: TGTGCCACCAGCAGAGATCGGAGGCCTGGCTACACCTTC.

The chain recombines TRBV10-3 with TRBJ1-1, with D hard to call. Germline CDR1 reads ENHRY; CDR2 reads SYGVKD. CDR3 size: 13 residues. V gave up 0 bases and J gave up 6 bases, with 8 bases separating them. Here the CDR3 DNA reads TGTGCCATCAGTGAGTCGACTGACGCTGAAGCTTTCTTT. It codes for CAISESTDAEAFF.

The chain is built from TRBV20-1 and TRBJ1-6, with D unresolved. The CDR3 loop spans 14 amino acids. V dropped 0 bases and J dropped 5 bases, with 8 bases sitting between them. Germline assignment: CDR1 DFQATT and CDR2 SNEGSKA (reference sequence). The CDR3 DNA reads TGCAGTGCTAGAGATTCCAGGAATAATTCACCCCTCCACTTT. This sequence encodes CSARDSRNNSPLHF.

This clonotype was observed a handful of times. The V call is TRBV2, the J call TRBJ2-7; D is unresolved. The germline V and J ends were trimmed by 2 bases and 2 bases, with 10 bases remaining between them. The length of the CDR3 is 14 residues. CDR1 SNHLY and CDR2 FYNNEI come from the germline V gene. CDR3 in amino acids: CASSENQVTYEQYF. CDR3 in DNA: TGTGCCAGCAGTGAAAACCAGGTTACCTACGAGCAGTACTTC.

The V gene is TRBV4-1, the J gene TRBJ2-1, with D possibly being TRBD1 or TRBD2 (7 bases each). Looked up from germline, CDR1 is MGHRA and CDR2 is YSYEKL. The CDR3 loop spans 16 amino acids. The V end was cut by 5 bases, the J end by 1 base, with 15 bases between. CDR3 loop: CASSRREGASYNEQFF. The CDR3, as DNA: TGCGCCAGCAGCAGGAGGGAGGGGGCATCCTACAATGAGCAGTTCTTC.

The chain carries TRBV18 and TRBJ1-5, with TRBD1 identical over 7 bases. V lost 3 bases, J lost 4 bases, and 6 bases stayed unmatched. CDR1 and CDR2 from the germline V gene are KGHSH and LQKENI. This CDR3 region has 15 residues. The CDR3 sequence is CASSPDRLANQPQHF. CDR3 DNA sequence: TGTGCCAGCTCACCGGACAGGCTTGCAAATCAGCCCCAGCATTTT.

This chain connects TRBV27 to TRBJ1-2, with D perhaps matching TRBD1 (6 bases). Germline values: CDR1 MNHEY, CDR2 SMNVEV (reference sequence). Trimming removed 1 base at V and 2 bases at J, with 11 bases between. CDR3 length: 15 residues. In DNA form, the CDR3 reads TGTGCCAGCAGTTTATACGCAGGGGCGAACTATGGCTACACCTTC. Protein sequence: CASSLYAGANYGYTF.

This clonotype showed up just once. The junction and the germline gene differ at one end; a read error may be behind it. The chain employs TRBV5-4 and TRBJ2-4; 9 nucleotides match TRBD1. The CDR3 contains 16 residues. The germline gives CDR1 SGHNT, CDR2 YYREEE (reference sequence). The CDR3 DNA reads TGTGCCAGCCGCTTGGGACAGGGCCTAGCCAAAAACATTCAGTACTTC. It codes for CASRLGQGLAKNIQYF.

This clonotype was detected a few times. This chain joins TRBV6-2 or TRBV6-3 and TRBJ2-5; weak D call: TRBD2 (6 bases). The J call may not be correct, given that the DNA end is closer to TRBJ2-7. The germline gives CDR1 MNHEY, CDR2 SVGEGT. CDR3 length equals 13 residues. In DNA form, the CDR3 reads TGTGCCAGCGATGGTGCGGGGCGGTACGAGCAGTACTTC. The encoded protein is CASDGAGRYEQYF.

The chain is built from TRBV12-3 or TRBV12-4 and TRBJ2-7, with D possibly being TRBD1 or TRBD2 (6 bases each). The V end lost 6 bases, the J end lost 1 base, and 13 bases lay between the germline ends. This CDR3 spans 14 amino acids. CDR3 DNA sequence: TGTGCCAGCAGACCGGGGGCAGGGTCCTACGAGCAGTACTTC. Translation: CASRPGAGSYEQYF.

The CDR3 coding sequence is TGTGCCAGTAGTCCCCCGGGACAGAGTCGCCAAGAGACCCAGTACTTC. It yields the protein CASSPPGQSRQETQYF. V and J are TRBV19 and TRBJ2-5, with TRBD1 matching 7 bases. The CDR3 spans 16 residues. The V and J ends lost 5 bases and 1 base, in that order; junction bases with no gene match: 10. Germline V gene sequence: CDR1 LNHDA, CDR2 SQIVND (reference sequence).

The chain joins TRBV6-5 to TRBJ1-4; 8 bases are a match to TRBD1. The junction had 6 bases not matched to a gene; V was cut back by 0 bases and J by 15 bases. The germline gives CDR1 MNHEY, CDR2 SVGAGI. The CDR3 is 13 residues long. The CDR3 DNA sequence: TGTGCCAGCAGTTACTCCGATACAGGGGGTTTGTTTTTT. Translating gives CASSYSDTGGLFF.

The chain couples TRBV20-1 to TRBJ2-1; TRBD2 is a possible D gene (7 bases). The CDR3 sequence is 17 residues long. The germline V gene has CDR1 DFQATT and CDR2 SNEGSKA (reference sequence). Between the trimmed V and J ends, which lost 6 bases and 0 bases, there was a span of 21 bases. The CDR3 protein is CSAIDWRGPSSYNEQFF. CDR3 bases: TGCAGTGCGATCGACTGGCGGGGGCCGAGCTCCTACAATGAGCAGTTCTTC.

The gene calls are TRBV29-1 and TRBJ2-1; 10 positions agree with TRBD1. With V trimmed by 6 bases and J by 5 bases, 7 bases remained unmatched. From germline, CDR1 is SQVTM and CDR2 ANQGSEA. There are 14 residues in the CDR3. The CDR3 nucleotides are TGCAGCGTCAGGGACAGGGGCCCCCACAATGAGCAGTTCTTC. Translating it yields CSVRDRGPHNEQFF.

V gene TRBV5-6 combines with J gene TRBJ2-7; weak D call: TRBD1 (6 bases). The V end was cut by 3 bases, the J end by 6 bases, with 13 bases between. CDR3 length equals 13 residues. Germline V gene lookup returns CDR1 SGHDT and CDR2 YYEEEE. This CDR3 reads CASSYLGGGEQYF. The CDR3 DNA follows: TGTGCCAGCAGCTACCTTGGGGGCGGCGAGCAGTACTTC.